This T cell receptor (beta chain) was documented in a study of cytomegalovirus exposure and HLA in healthy donors. The CDR3 covers 18 residues. V lost 0 bases to trimming and J lost 0 bases; unmatched junction nucleotides: 6. Germline V gene lookup returns CDR1 LGHNA and CDR2 YNFKEQ. The PCR had 60 Vbeta and 13 Jbeta primers. TCRdb's table, derived via immunoSEQ multiplex PCR, lists solely in-frame clones and lacks some. Seen here are 150,000 or so clones, about three quarters observed once, and the top ten hold approximately 13%. About this clone itself: Its target is not known.

The study, taken as a whole, reports: Sequencing artifact likely explains a cluster of highly shared sequence variants.

The source material was PBMCs. The rearrangement uses TRBV4-2 and TRBJ2-1, with 9 bases aligning to TRBD2. The sequence came from a middle-aged man in good health and CMV-seropositive. For the CDR3, the DNA is TGTGCCAGCAGCCAAGATCTGGCGGGAGGGATCTCCTACAATGAGCAGTTCTTC. This gives the protein CASSQDLAGGISYNEQFF.